Presented here are 30 T cell receptor beta chains from one specimen sequenced in a study of technical replicates of blood from a few donors. Profiling relied on immunoSEQ multiplex PCR, and the TCRdb table lists in-frame clones only, not all of them. The data hold 83,000 or so clones, with approximately 90% observed a single time. The sample consisted of T cells isolated from PBMCs. The receptors were gathered from a human donor in good health.

The rearrangement joins TRBV19 to TRBJ2-7; 13 bases are shared with TRBD2. Looked up from germline, CDR1 is LNHDA and CDR2 is SQIVND (reference sequence). J gave up 3 bases and V 5 bases, and 1 base lay outside the gene matches. This CDR3 comprises 14 residues. The DNA of the CDR3 is TGTGCCAGTAGTCGACTAGCGGGGGGCTACGAGCAGTACTTC. As protein: CASSRLAGGYEQYF.

The chain uses TRBV16 and TRBJ2-7, with 9 bases that match TRBD2. The CDR3 is 14 residues long. Losses at the gene ends were 4 bases for V and 2 bases for J; bases not matched to a gene: 3. Germline V gene lookup returns CDR1 KGHSY and CDR2 FQNENV. The CDR3 spells CASSLGLATYEQYF. CDR3 sequence (DNA): TGTGCCAGCAGCCTCGGACTAGCGACCTACGAGCAGTACTTC.

The chain links TRBV4-1 to TRBJ2-1, with D possibly TRBD1 on 6 matching bases. Germline V gives CDR1 MGHRA, CDR2 YSYEKL. CDR3 length equals 16 residues. Trimming shortened V by 0 bases and J by 4 bases, and 13 bases separated the two germline ends. The CDR3 region has the DNA TGCGCCAGCAGCCAAGAAATTGGGGGCTTTTACAATGAGCAGTTCTTC. It codes for CASSQEIGGFYNEQFF.

The gene calls are TRBV4-1 and TRBJ2-5; perhaps TRBD1 as D (5 bases). Germline V gives CDR1 MGHRA, CDR2 YSYEKL. CDR3 length equals 15 residues. Trimming pared 0 bases from V and 7 bases from J, leaving 15 bases between. This CDR3 is CASSQEWSVQGTQYF. CDR3 in DNA: TGCGCCAGCAGCCAAGAATGGTCAGTCCAGGGGACCCAGTACTTC.

The rearrangement links TRBV18 to TRBJ1-1, with D tentatively TRBD1 (5 bases). The CDR3 is 13 residues long. CDR1 KGHSH and CDR2 LQKENI come from the germline V gene. Trimming shortened V by 3 bases and J by 5 bases, and 10 bases separated the two germline ends. The CDR3 sequence: CASSPRTGTEAFF. CDR3 coding DNA: TGTGCCAGCTCACCTCGAACAGGTACTGAAGCTTTCTTT. The full variable domain, its missing parts supplied by reference TRBV18 and TRBJ1-1, is NAGVMQNPRHLVRRRGQEARLRCSPMKGHSHVYWYRQLPEEGLKFMVYLQKENIIDESGMPKERFSAEFPKEGPSILRIQQVVRGDSAAYFCASSPRTGTEAFFGQGTRLTVV.

This chain uses TRBV28 with TRBJ2-2, with D possibly matching TRBD2 (6 bases). CDR3 length: 18 residues. CDR1 is MDHEN and CDR2 is SYDVKM in the germline V gene. V lost 4 bases, J lost 1 base, and 19 bases lay in between. This chain's CDR3 is CASSSPAMGGKNTGELFF. Here the CDR3 DNA reads TGTGCCAGCAGTTCTCCGGCAATGGGGGGAAAGAACACCGGGGAGCTGTTTTTT.

The rearrangement joins TRBV9 to TRBJ1-3; 7 bases map to TRBD1. CDR3 size: 18 residues. V trimming: 5 bases; J trimming: 0 bases; junction bases outside the gene matches: 14. Germline assignment: CDR1 SGDLS and CDR2 YYNGEE. The CDR3 nucleotides read TGTGCCAGCAGGAGGGGGACAGTTTCTTATTCCTCTGGAAACACCATATATTTT. It yields the protein CASRRGTVSYSSGNTIYF.

The chain has TRBV4-2 and TRBJ2-5; 13 bases agree with TRBD2. V was pared by 4 bases and J by 0 bases, with 5 bases of the junction left unmatched. The CDR3 has 17 residues. Germline CDR1 is LGHNA and CDR2 is YNFKEQ. CDR3 region: CASSPRLAGGHQETQYF. CDR3 nucleotides: TGTGCCAGCAGCCCTCGACTAGCGGGGGGCCACCAAGAGACCCAGTACTTC.

The J gene is TRBJ2-1, the V gene TRBV5-1, with D hard to call. Germline loops: CDR1 SGHRS, CDR2 YFSETQ. Deletions cut 0 bases from V and 7 bases from J, with 8 bases between. The CDR3 loop spans 13 amino acids. For the CDR3, the DNA is TGCGCCAGCAGCTTGGTTGTCCAAAATGAGCAGTTCTTC. As protein: CASSLVVQNEQFF.

The chain couples TRBV5-1 to TRBJ2-3; D unresolved. Germline assignment: CDR1 SGHRS and CDR2 YFSETQ. CDR3 length: 15 residues. Trimming stripped 2 bases from V and 2 bases from J, with 12 bases between. The CDR3 loop reads CASSLPVSYTDTQYF. The CDR3 DNA follows: TGCGCCAGCAGCTTACCTGTATCCTACACAGATACGCAGTATTTT.

V usage is TRBV30 and J usage is TRBJ1-6; D is unclear. Germline V gives CDR1 GTSNPN, CDR2 SVGIG (reference sequence). This CDR3 is 16 amino acids long. V lost 0 bases to trimming and J lost 9 bases, with 18 bases between them. The CDR3 here is CAWSVEPDFTVSPLHF. The CDR3 DNA follows: TGTGCCTGGAGTGTAGAACCGGATTTCACAGTTTCACCCCTCCACTTT.

In DNA, the CDR3 is TGTGCCAGCAGTTACGGACAGGGTTGGTCACCCCTCCACTTT. It is translated as CASSYGQGWSPLHF. The chain employs TRBV6-5 and TRBJ1-6; 8 positions match TRBD1. The CDR3 runs 14 residues. Germline trimming cut 2 bases from V and 10 bases from J; bases unmatched to any gene: 4. The germline V gene has CDR1 MNHEY and CDR2 SVGAGI.

This chain uses TRBV7-6 with TRBJ2-7; a weak D match, TRBD1 (5 bases). The germline V gene encodes CDR1 SGHVS and CDR2 FNYEAQ. The CDR3 runs to 13 residues. With 8 bases removed from V and 2 bases from J, the gap between germline ends came to 13 bases. This CDR3 is CASRRGPTYEQYF. CDR3 nucleotides: TGTGCCAGCCGAAGGGGCCCGACCTACGAGCAGTACTTC.

The CDR3 protein is CAWSVLRGEGGYTF. CDR3 DNA: TGTGCCTGGAGTGTACTAAGGGGCGAAGGGGGCTACACCTTC. The genes are TRBV30 and TRBJ1-2, with a tentative D call TRBD1 (5 bases). Germline CDR1 and CDR2: GTSNPN and SVGIG (reference sequence). Trimming stripped 0 bases from V and 8 bases from J, with 16 bases between. CDR3 length equals 14 residues.

The chain employs TRBV6-4 and TRBJ2-2; the D gene is possibly TRBD2 (6 bases). CDR1 and CDR2 (germline): MRHNA, SNTAGT. V lost 3 bases to trimming and J lost 5 bases, with 10 bases between them. CDR3 length equals 14 residues. Here the CDR3 DNA reads TGTGCCAGCAGTGAGGGGGGTCGGACCGGGGAGCTGTTTTTT. This translates into CASSEGGRTGELFF.

This clone has more than one count but fewer than ten. Other DNA variants within this sample encode the same CDR3. The chain links TRBV10-3 to TRBJ2-7; TRBD2 aligns across 11 bases. CDR3 length equals 18 residues. In germline, CDR1 is ENHRY, CDR2 SYGVKD. Trimming at V came to 0 bases and at J to 3 bases, leaving 10 bases not matched to a gene. CDR3 in amino acids: CAISESMMGLADHYEQYF. Here the CDR3 DNA reads TGTGCCATCAGTGAGTCGATGATGGGACTAGCGGACCACTACGAGCAGTACTTC.

The V gene is TRBV9, the J gene TRBJ2-2; TRBD1 matches at 11 bases. Trimming at V came to 4 bases and at J to 4 bases, leaving 12 bases not matched to a gene. This CDR3 contains 18 residues. In germline, CDR1 is SGDLS, CDR2 YYNGEE. The CDR3 region has the DNA TGTGCCAGCAGCCAGCCGGGACAGGGGGTTCTCGGCACCGGGGAGCTGTTTTTT. It specifies CASSQPGQGVLGTGELFF.

The chain employs TRBV10-1 and TRBJ2-1; tentatively, D is TRBD2 (6 bases). Deletions cut 7 bases from V and 5 bases from J, with 12 bases between. The CDR3 spans 13 residues. Germline V gives CDR1 WNHNN, CDR2 SYGVQD (reference sequence). CDR3 in amino acids: CASTRDLDNEQFF. In DNA, the CDR3 is TGCGCCAGCACCCGGGACTTAGACAATGAGCAGTTCTTC.

The V call is TRBV5-5, the J call TRBJ1-5; D is unclear. This CDR3 has 13 residues. The germline V and J ends were trimmed by 1 base and 6 bases, with 8 bases remaining between them. Germline CDR1 reads SGHKS; CDR2 reads YYEKEE (reference sequence). CDR3 protein: CASSLSGSQPQHF. The CDR3 DNA is TGTGCCAGCAGCTTGTCGGGGAGTCAGCCCCAGCATTTT.

The chain employs TRBV4-1 and TRBJ2-5, with no clear D. Per the germline V gene, CDR1 is MGHRA and CDR2 is YSYEKL. The V end lost 2 bases, the J end lost 3 bases, and 19 bases lay between the germline ends. This CDR3 is built from 17 residues. The DNA for the CDR3 is TGCGCCAGCAGCCAATTTTCGGTCTTCGACGGAGAAGAGACCCAGTACTTC. It specifies CASSQFSVFDGEETQYF.

This chain joins TRBV4-1 and TRBJ2-3; 9 bases map to TRBD1. The CDR3 is made up of 14 amino acids. V lost 6 bases and J lost 2; bases outside the gene matches: 3. Germline lookup yields CDR1 MGHRA and CDR2 YSYEKL. CDR3 in DNA: TGCGCCAGCAGAGACAGGGGGAACACAGATACGCAGTATTTT. It yields the protein CASRDRGNTDTQYF.

This clone has a handful of counts. The V call is TRBV6-1, the J call TRBJ1-5; 9 nucleotides line up with TRBD1. Germline CDR1 is MNHNS and CDR2 is SASEGT. Trimming at V came to 6 bases and at J to 9 bases, leaving 9 bases not matched to a gene. The CDR3 extends over 14 amino acids. The CDR3 spells CASRVTGGFWPQHF. DNA for the CDR3: TGTGCCAGCAGGGTGACAGGGGGGTTTTGGCCCCAGCATTTT.

The gene calls are TRBV27 and TRBJ2-5, with TRBD2 identical over 12 bases. This CDR3 spans 16 amino acids. Germline-derived CDR1 and CDR2 are MNHEY and SMNVEV (reference sequence). V dropped 6 bases and J dropped 1; count of bases not matched to a gene: 6. The CDR3 here is CASSLGLAGTQETQYF. The CDR3 nucleotides are TGTGCCAGCAGCCTAGGACTAGCGGGAACCCAAGAGACCCAGTACTTC.

The chain carries TRBV13 and TRBJ2-5; 10 bases are shared with TRBD2. The germline V gene has CDR1 PRHDT and CDR2 FYEKMQ (reference sequence). V was clipped by 5 bases and J by 0 bases; unmatched bases: 6. This CDR3 comprises 16 residues. The CDR3 DNA sequence: TGTGCCAGCAGCCCTTCCCTAGCGGGGGACCAAGAGACCCAGTACTTC. It codes for CASSPSLAGDQETQYF.

V and J are TRBV5-1 and TRBJ2-5; 7 bases match TRBD1. The germline CDR1 and CDR2 sequences are SGHRS and YFSETQ. CDR3 size: 13 residues. The J segment lost 4 bases and the V segment lost 2 bases, leaving 2 bases of the junction unmatched. The CDR3 loop reads CASSLQGPETQYF. The DNA of the CDR3 is TGCGCCAGCAGCTTACAGGGGCCAGAGACCCAGTACTTC.

V and J are TRBV5-1 and TRBJ2-1; 10 bases are a match to TRBD2. The CDR3 is made up of 18 amino acids. V lost 6 bases to trimming and J lost 7 bases; unmatched junction nucleotides: 19. Germline CDR1 SGHRS, CDR2 YFSETQ. Written as DNA, the CDR3 is TGCGCCAGCAATCCCAGGGGGGCTAGCGGGAGTTTGGATAATGAGCAGTTCTTC. Encoded protein: CASNPRGASGSLDNEQFF. Complete variable domain (other parts from reference TRBV5-1 and TRBJ2-1): KAGVTQTPRYLIKTRGQQVTLSCSPISGHRSVSWYQQTPGQGLQFLFEYFSETQRNKGNFPGRFSGRQFSNSRSEMNVSTLELGDSALYLCASNPRGASGSLDNEQFFGPGTRLTVL.

The rearrangement uses TRBV6-5 and TRBJ2-7; 7 bases match TRBD2. The CDR3 is made up of 15 amino acids. Germline trimming cut 4 bases from V and 5 bases from J; bases unmatched to any gene: 11. CDR1 MNHEY and CDR2 SVGAGI come from the germline V gene. Written as DNA, the CDR3 is TGTGCCAGCAGTTTCCTGGGTGCGGGAGCGGACGAGCAGTACTTC. Residues: CASSFLGAGADEQYF.

This clone was detected only once. V and J are TRBV28 and TRBJ2-5; unclear D gene. Trimming took off 5 bases at V and 7 bases at J, with 8 bases between the two ends. Per germline, CDR1 MDHEN and CDR2 SYDVKM. The CDR3 runs to 11 residues. CDR3 DNA: TGTGCCAGCAGTCAACCGGGGACCCAGTACTTC. Its protein is CASSQPGTQYF.

The rearrangement uses TRBV4-2 and TRBJ2-7, with 11 bases matching TRBD1. Germline V gene data show CDR1 as LGHNA and CDR2 as YNFKEQ. V lost 2 bases and J lost 3; bases outside the gene matches: 6. This CDR3 region has 16 residues. This CDR3 is CASSQQSGTGGYEQYF. For the CDR3, the DNA is TGTGCCAGCAGCCAACAATCCGGGACAGGGGGCTACGAGCAGTACTTC.

This sequence joins TRBV29-1 and TRBJ2-1; 9 nucleotides match TRBD1. CDR3 size: 14 residues. Germline assignment: CDR1 SQVTM and CDR2 ANQGSEA. V lost 6 bases to trimming and J lost 8 bases; unmatched junction nucleotides: 11. CDR3 nucleotides: TGCAGCGTGCAGGGACAGGGTATCCTCGATGAGCAGTTCTTC. Translation: CSVQGQGILDEQFF.